This T cell receptor beta chain was found in a study of blood T cells in healthy people across ages. Trimming shortened V by 5 bases and J by 0 bases, and 10 bases separated the two germline ends. CDR1 is SGHAT, CDR2 FQNNGV, per germline. CDR3 length: 15 amino acids. This clonotype was counted only a few times. Using a J-beta primer mix together with a sample-barcoded 5' primer, a second PCR was run for about 6 to 12 cycles. TCRdb recomputed calls from the 5' RACE reads with MiXCR, one row per CDR3 protein. The table shows about 570,000 distinct CDR3 sequences, with 25% to 30% occurring only once. The receptor comes from a woman between 65 and 79 years old in good health. The sequencing input was blood. J is TRBJ2-2 and V is TRBV11-2, with TRBD1 as a possible D gene (5 bases). The CDR3 DNA reads as TGTGCCAGCAGCAGGTTAGGGGCGAACACCGGGGAGCTGTTTTTT. Amino acid sequence: CASSRLGANTGELFF.